This T cell receptor beta chain appears in the sequencing data of a study of identical twins. MiXCR, applied by TCRdb to the 5' RACE reads, yields one record per CDR3 protein. The sample carries 450,000 or so distinct CDR3 sequences, approximately 15% recorded once. The CDR3 contains 16 residues. In germline, CDR1 is SGDLS, CDR2 YYNGEE. V was trimmed by 4 bases and J by 6 bases, leaving 23 bases between them. This clonotype was observed a handful of times. These data also formed part of another study, on yellow fever vaccine responses in identical twins.

The gene calls are TRBV9 and TRBJ2-7; D is possibly TRBD2 (5 bases). The TCR was taken from a woman younger than 30 in good health. Material for sequencing was CD4+ T cells sorted from blood. In DNA, the CDR3 is TGTGCCAGCAGCCCCCGACGGGCAACCGGGGTTGCCGAGCAGTACTTC. The encoded protein is CASSPRRATGVAEQYF.